This T cell receptor (beta chain) came from a study of blood T cells in healthy people across ages. Then a second PCR, running about 6 to 12 cycles, was carried out with a sample-barcoded 5' primer and a J-beta primer mix. TCRdb recomputed calls from the 5' RACE reads with MiXCR, one row per CDR3 protein. This table has about 1.4 million distinct CDR3 sequences, 59% appearing once. Germline loops: CDR1 SGHNT, CDR2 YYREEE (reference sequence). V dropped 2 bases and J dropped 7 bases, with 12 bases sitting between them. The CDR3 contains 13 residues. This clonotype was seen a handful of times. This TCR derives from a young man in good health. The chain carries TRBV5-4 and TRBJ1-1, with D uncertain. Sequenced sample: blood. The CDR3 protein is CASSLSMGNEAFF. The DNA of the CDR3 is TGTGCCAGCAGCTTATCTATGGGCAATGAAGCTTTCTTT.